Described below is a single T cell receptor (beta chain) sequence and its context. Its antigen remains unknown. TCRdb reanalysed the reads using MiXCR and keeps one entry per CDR3 protein. The table lists 800,000 to 950,000 distinct CDR3 sequences, 32% of them singletons. The V gene end was trimmed by 4 bases and the J gene end by 2 bases; junction bases not matched to a gene: 14. The CDR3 is made up of 18 amino acids. This sample is part of a study of T cell repertoires in cytomegalovirus infection. Study context: Recently described HLA-C-restricted plus well-studied HLA-B-restricted CMV epitopes were used.

The sequence came from a human donor in good health (CMV status not recorded). Some clones in this sample may be carry-over from other donors' samples. The genes are TRBV12-3 or TRBV12-4 and TRBJ2-5; 9 bases are shared with TRBD2. This sample comprised cultured CD8+ T cells from PBMCs, obtained from culture after CMV antigen stimulation. The CDR3 sequence: CASSWGTSLAGLQETQYF. CDR3 DNA sequence: TGTGCCAGCAGTTGGGGAACTAGCCTAGCGGGGTTACAAGAGACCCAGTACTTC.